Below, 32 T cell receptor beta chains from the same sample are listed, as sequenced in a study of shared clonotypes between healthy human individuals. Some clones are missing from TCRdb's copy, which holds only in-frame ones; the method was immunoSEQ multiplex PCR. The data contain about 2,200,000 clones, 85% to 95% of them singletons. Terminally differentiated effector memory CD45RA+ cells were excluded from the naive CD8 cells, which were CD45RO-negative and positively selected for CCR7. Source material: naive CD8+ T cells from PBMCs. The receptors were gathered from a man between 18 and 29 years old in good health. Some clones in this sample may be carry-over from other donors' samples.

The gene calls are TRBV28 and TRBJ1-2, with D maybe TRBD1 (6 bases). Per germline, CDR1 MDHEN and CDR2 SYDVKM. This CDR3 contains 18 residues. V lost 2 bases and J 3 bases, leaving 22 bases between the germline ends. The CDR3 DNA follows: TGTGCCAGCAGTTTACAGATCAAATACAGGGCTCGGTACTATGGCTACACCTTC. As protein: CASSLQIKYRARYYGYTF.

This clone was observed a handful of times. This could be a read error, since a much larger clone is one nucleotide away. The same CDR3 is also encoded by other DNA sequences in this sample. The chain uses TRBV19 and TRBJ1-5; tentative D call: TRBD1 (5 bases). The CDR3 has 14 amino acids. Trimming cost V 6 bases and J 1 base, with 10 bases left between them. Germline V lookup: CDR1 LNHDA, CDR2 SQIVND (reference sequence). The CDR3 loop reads CASRIRDSNQPQHF. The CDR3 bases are TGTGCCAGTAGGATCCGGGACAGCAATCAGCCCCAGCATTTT.

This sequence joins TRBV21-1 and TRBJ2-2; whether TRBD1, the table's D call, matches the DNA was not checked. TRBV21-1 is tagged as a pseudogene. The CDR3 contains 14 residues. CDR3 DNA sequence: TGTGCCAGGTACCGGGACAGCGGCACCGGGGAGCTGTTTTTT. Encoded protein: CARYRDSGTGELFF.

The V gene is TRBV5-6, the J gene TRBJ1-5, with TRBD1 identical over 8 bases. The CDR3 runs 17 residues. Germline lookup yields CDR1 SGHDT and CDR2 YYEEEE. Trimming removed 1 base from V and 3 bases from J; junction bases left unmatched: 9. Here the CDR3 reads CASSLFGQGRNNQPQHF. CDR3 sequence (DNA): TGTGCCAGCAGCTTGTTTGGACAGGGAAGAAACAATCAGCCCCAGCATTTT.

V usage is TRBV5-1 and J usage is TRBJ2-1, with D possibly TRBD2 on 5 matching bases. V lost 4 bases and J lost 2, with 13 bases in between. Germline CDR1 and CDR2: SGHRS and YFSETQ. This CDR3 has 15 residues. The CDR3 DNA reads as TGCGCCAGCAGCCCGGAGGACGGTCCCTACAATGAGCAGTTCTTC. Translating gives CASSPEDGPYNEQFF.

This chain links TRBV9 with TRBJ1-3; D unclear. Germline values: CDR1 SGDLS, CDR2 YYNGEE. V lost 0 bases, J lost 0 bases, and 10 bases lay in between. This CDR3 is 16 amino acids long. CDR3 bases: TGTGCCAGCAGCGTAGCAACGGACCGCTCTGGAAACACCATATATTTT. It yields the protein CASSVATDRSGNTIYF.

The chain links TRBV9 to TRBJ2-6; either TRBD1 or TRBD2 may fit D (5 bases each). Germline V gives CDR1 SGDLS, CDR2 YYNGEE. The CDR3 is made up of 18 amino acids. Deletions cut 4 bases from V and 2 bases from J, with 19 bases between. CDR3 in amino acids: CASSSRRGSEAGANVLTF. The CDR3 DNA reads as TGTGCCAGCAGCTCCCGACGGGGCAGTGAGGCTGGGGCCAACGTCCTGACTTTC. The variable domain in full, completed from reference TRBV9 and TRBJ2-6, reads DSGVTQTPKHLITATGQRVTLRCSPRSGDLSVYWYQQSLDQGLQFLIQYYNGEERAKGNILERFSAQQFPDLHSELNLSSLELGDSALYFCASSSRRGSEAGANVLTFGAGSRLTVL.

CDR3 DNA: TGTGCCAGCAGCTTGGGGTTGCGGCACGAGCAGTACTTC. Translation gives CASSLGLRHEQYF. J is TRBJ2-7 and V is TRBV28; no clear D. This CDR3 is 13 amino acids long. Germline CDR1 is MDHEN and CDR2 is SYDVKM. V gave up 6 bases and J gave up 5 bases, with 14 bases separating them.

The CDR3 spells CASSNNRGQRSNQPQHF. CDR3 in DNA: TGTGCCAGCAGCAATAACAGGGGGCAGAGGAGCAATCAGCCCCAGCATTTT. J is TRBJ1-5 and V is TRBV7-9; 9 bases agree with TRBD1. The trim removed 5 bases at V and 1 base at J, leaving 9 bases unmatched. Germline CDR1 and CDR2: SEHNR and FQNEAQ (reference sequence). The CDR3 loop spans 17 amino acids.

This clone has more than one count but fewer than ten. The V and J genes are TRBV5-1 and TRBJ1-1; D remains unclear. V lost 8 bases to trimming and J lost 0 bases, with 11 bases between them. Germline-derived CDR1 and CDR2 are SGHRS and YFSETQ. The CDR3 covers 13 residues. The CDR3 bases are TGCGCCAGTGCCAACATCGTGAACACTGAAGCTTTCTTT. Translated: CASANIVNTEAFF.

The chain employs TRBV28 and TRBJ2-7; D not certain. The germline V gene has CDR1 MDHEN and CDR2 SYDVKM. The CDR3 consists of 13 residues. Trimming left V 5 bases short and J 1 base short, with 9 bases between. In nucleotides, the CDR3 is TGTGCCAGCAGTCCGCGCCCTTCCTACGAGCAGTACTTC. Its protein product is CASSPRPSYEQYF.

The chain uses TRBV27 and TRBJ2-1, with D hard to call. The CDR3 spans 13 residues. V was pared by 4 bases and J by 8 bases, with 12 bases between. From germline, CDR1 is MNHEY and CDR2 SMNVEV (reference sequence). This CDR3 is CASSSQTGHEQFF. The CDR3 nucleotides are TGTGCCAGCAGTTCCCAAACTGGACATGAGCAGTTCTTC.

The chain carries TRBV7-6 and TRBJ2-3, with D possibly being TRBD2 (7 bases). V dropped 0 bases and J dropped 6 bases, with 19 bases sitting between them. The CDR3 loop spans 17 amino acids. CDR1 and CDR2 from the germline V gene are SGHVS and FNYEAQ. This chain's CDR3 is CASSLARGLGGGDTQYF. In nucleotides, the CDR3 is TGTGCCAGCAGCTTAGCGCGAGGACTAGGGGGAGGGGATACGCAGTATTTT.

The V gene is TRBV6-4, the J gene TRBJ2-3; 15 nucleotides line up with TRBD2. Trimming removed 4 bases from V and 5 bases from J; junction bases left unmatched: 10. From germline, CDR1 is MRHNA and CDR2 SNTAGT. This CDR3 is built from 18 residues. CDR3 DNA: TGTGCCAGCAGTGGCGGCGGACTAGCGGGAGGGCAAGGAGATACGCAGTATTTT. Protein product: CASSGGGLAGGQGDTQYF.

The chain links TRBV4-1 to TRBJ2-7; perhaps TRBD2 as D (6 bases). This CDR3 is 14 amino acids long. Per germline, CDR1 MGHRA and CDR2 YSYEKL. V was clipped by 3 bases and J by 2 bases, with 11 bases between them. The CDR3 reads CASSQRLGAYEQYF. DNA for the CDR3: TGCGCCAGCAGCCAGAGACTAGGGGCCTACGAGCAGTACTTC.

CDR3 in amino acids: CASSFGGGSYNEQFF. The CDR3 DNA reads as TGTGCCAGCAGTTTTGGGGGGGGCTCCTACAATGAGCAGTTCTTC. The chain uses TRBV28 and TRBJ2-1; 7 positions agree with TRBD2. The germline V gene has CDR1 MDHEN and CDR2 SYDVKM. The ends lost 3 bases at V and 0 bases at J; junction bases unmatched: 2. CDR3 size: 15 residues.

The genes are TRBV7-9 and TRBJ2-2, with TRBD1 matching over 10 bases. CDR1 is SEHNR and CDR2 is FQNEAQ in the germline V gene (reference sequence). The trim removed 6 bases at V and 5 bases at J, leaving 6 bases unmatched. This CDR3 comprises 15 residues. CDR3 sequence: CASRSGTGETGELFF. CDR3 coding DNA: TGTGCCAGCAGGTCCGGGACAGGGGAAACCGGGGAGCTGTTTTTT.

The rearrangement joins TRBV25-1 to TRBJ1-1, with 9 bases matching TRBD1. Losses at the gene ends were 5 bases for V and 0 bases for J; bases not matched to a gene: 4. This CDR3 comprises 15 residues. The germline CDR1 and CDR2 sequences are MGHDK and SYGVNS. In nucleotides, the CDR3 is TGTGCCAGCAGTACAGGGGGCCTCATGAACACTGAAGCTTTCTTT. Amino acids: CASSTGGLMNTEAFF.

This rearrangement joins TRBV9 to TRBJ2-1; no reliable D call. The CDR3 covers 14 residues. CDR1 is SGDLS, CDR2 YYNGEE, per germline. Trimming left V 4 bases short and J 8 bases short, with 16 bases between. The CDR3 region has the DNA TGTGCCAGCAGCACCCAGACCCCCGGCGATGAGCAGTTCTTC. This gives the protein CASSTQTPGDEQFF.

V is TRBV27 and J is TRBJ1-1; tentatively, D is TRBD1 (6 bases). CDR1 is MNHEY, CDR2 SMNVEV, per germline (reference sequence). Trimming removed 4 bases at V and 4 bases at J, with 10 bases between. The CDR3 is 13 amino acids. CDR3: CASSSTGLTEAFF. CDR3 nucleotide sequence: TGTGCCAGCAGTTCTACAGGGCTCACTGAAGCTTTCTTT.

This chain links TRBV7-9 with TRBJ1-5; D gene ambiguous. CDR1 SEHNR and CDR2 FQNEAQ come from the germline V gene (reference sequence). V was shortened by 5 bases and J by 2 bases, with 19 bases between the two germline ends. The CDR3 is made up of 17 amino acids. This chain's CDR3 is CASSPRGLTGGNQPQHF. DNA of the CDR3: TGTGCCAGCAGCCCCCGTGGTCTAACGGGAGGCAATCAGCCCCAGCATTTT.

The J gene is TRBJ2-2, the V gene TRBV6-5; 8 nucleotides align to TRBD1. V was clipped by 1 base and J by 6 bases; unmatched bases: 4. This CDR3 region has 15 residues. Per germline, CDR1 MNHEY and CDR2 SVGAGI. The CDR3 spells CASSYWQGASGELFF. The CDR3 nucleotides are TGTGCCAGCAGTTACTGGCAGGGGGCGTCCGGGGAGCTGTTTTTT.

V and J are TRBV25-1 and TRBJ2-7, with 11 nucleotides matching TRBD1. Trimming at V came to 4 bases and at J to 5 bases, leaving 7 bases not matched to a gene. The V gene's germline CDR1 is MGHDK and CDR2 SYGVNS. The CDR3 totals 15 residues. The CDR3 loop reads CASSGLPGQGDEQYF. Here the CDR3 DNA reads TGTGCCAGCAGTGGGCTCCCGGGACAGGGGGACGAGCAGTACTTC.

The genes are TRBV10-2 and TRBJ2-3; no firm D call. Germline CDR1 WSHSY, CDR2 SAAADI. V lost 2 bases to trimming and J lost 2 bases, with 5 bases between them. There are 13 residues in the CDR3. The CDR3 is CASSELITDTQYF. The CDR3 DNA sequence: TGCGCCAGCAGTGAGCTTATCACAGATACGCAGTATTTT.

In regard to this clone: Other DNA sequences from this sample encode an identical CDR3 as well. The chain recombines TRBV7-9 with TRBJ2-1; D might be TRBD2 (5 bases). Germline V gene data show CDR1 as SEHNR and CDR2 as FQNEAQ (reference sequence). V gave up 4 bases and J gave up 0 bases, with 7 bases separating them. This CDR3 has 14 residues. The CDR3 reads CASSSDYSYNEQFF. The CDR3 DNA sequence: TGTGCCAGCAGCTCCGACTACTCCTACAATGAGCAGTTCTTC.

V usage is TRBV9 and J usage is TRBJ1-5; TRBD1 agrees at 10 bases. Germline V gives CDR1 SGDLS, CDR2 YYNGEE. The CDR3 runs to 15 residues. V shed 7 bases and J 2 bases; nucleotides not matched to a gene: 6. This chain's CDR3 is CASSRDRGGNQPQHF. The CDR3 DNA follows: TGTGCCAGCTCCCGGGACAGGGGCGGCAATCAGCCCCAGCATTTT.

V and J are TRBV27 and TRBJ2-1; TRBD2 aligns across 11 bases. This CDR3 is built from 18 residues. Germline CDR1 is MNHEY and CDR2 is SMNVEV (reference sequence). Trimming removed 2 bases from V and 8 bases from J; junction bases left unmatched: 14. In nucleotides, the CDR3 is TGTGCCAGCAGTTTAAGGCGGGTACTAGCGGGAGCGGCTGATGAGCAGTTCTTC. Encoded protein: CASSLRRVLAGAADEQFF.

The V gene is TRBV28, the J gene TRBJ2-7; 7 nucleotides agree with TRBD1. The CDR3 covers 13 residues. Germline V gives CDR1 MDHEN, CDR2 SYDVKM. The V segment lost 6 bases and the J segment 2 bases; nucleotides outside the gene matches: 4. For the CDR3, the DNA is TGTGCCAGCAGGGGACAGAGGGCCTACGAGCAGTACTTC. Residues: CASRGQRAYEQYF.

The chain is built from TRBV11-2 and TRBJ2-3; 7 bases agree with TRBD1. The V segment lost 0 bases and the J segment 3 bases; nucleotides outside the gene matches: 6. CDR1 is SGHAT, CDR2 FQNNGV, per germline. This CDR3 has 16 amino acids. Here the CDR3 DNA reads TGTGCCAGCAGCTTAGAGGGGTCAGGGGGAACAGATACGCAGTATTTT. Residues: CASSLEGSGGTDTQYF.

DNA for the CDR3: TGCGCCAGCAGTGCCGCAAGGGCCGGACGGCAGTATGGCTACACCTTC. This sequence encodes CASSAARAGRQYGYTF. The V call is TRBV10-1, the J call TRBJ1-2; the D is unclear. The CDR3 has 16 amino acids. Trimming left V 4 bases short and J 5 bases short, with 20 bases between. CDR1 is WNHNN, CDR2 SYGVQD, per germline (reference sequence).

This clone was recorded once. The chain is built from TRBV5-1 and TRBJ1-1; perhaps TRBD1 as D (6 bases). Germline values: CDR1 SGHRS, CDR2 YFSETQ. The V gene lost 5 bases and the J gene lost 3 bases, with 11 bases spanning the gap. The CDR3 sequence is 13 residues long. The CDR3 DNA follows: TGCGCCAGCAGTTCCGGACAGTACACTGAAGCTTTCTTT. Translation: CASSSGQYTEAFF. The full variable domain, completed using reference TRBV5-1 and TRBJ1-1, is KAGVTQTPRYLIKTRGQQVTLSCSPISGHRSVSWYQQTPGQGLQFLFEYFSETQRNKGNFPGRFSGRQFSNSRSEMNVSTLELGDSALYLCASSSGQYTEAFFGQGTRLTVV.

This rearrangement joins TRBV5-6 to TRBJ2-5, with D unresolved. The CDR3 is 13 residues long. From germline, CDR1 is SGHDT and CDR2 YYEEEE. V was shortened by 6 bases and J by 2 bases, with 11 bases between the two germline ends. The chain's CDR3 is CASTPQSQETQYF. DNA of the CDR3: TGTGCCAGCACCCCCCAATCACAAGAGACCCAGTACTTC.